This T cell receptor (beta chain) stems from a study of T cells in Graves' hyperthyroidism and ophthalmopathy. General study results and limits: Among thyroid clonotypes expanded above 0.001, most also appeared in blood. Using 13 V-J features, a model discriminated ophthalmopathy from stable hyperthyroidism. Before onset, ophthalmopathy was predicted by the model a median roughly 6.4 months earlier.

TCR beta CDR3 region amplification was performed from RNA transcripts. TCR CDR3 regions were first amplified by RT-PCR with HTBI primers. Via MiXCR, TCRdb re-called the multiplex PCR reads, giving one row per CDR3 protein. This table has 400,000 to 500,000 distinct CDR3 sequences, about an eighth appearing once. This clonotype was seen repeatedly, ten times or more. No antigen is known for it. This CDR3 is 15 amino acids long. In germline, CDR1 is SGHRS, CDR2 YFSETQ. Trimming removed 0 bases at V and 4 bases at J, with 12 bases between. Exclusion followed for patients with uncontrolled infection, other autoimmune disease, pregnancy or lactation.

The chain couples TRBV5-1 to TRBJ2-3; maybe TRBD1 (5 bases). The sample comprised blood. The sequence was obtained from a woman aged 18-30 years with Graves' hyperthyroidism. CDR3 amino acids: CASSLDDSLADTQYF. The CDR3 DNA is TGCGCCAGCAGCTTGGACGACAGTTTAGCAGATACGCAGTATTTT.